This TCR beta chain stems from a study of OX40 agonist ivuxolimab in advanced cancers. About the full investigation: Ivuxolimab was an agonistic, fully human IgG2 monoclonal antibody directed against OX40 (CD134), a costimulatory receptor. Intravenous ivuxolimab was administered to patients every 2 weeks at six dose levels: 0.01, 0.1, 0.3, 1.5, 3 and 10 mg/kg. Among the roughly 50 dose-escalation patients, some 20 had hepatocellular carcinoma, roughly 15 melanoma, 9 renal cell carcinoma and 9 head and neck cancer. In the dose-escalation cohort, over 65% of patients were male, and the mean age was approximately 60 years, with a range of roughly 20 to 85. Prior anti-PD-1, anti-PD-L1 or anti-CTLA-4 therapy was permitted, and about two fifths of dose-escalation patients had received checkpoint inhibitors. Partial responses occurred in three dose-escalation patients, of whom one had hepatocellular carcinoma and two had cutaneous melanoma. Peripheral TCRbeta sequencing aimed to test whether ivuxolimab altered TCR sequence diversity and caused clonal T-cell expansion. The paper covers the monotherapy dose-escalation part of the phase I ivuxolimab trial, which included N of about 51 patients. Beyond this particular receptor, the publication reports: After ivuxolimab, expanded clones were on average more numerous among CD8+ T cells than among CD4+ T cells. At doses of 0.1 to 3.0 mg/kg, clonal expansion of both CD4+ and CD8+ T cells in blood was seen between baseline and week 6. The antigen specificity of the clonally expanded peripheral T cells was not determined. Low levels of normalized T-cell clonal expansion were also shown by some nonresponding patients. In the 0.1-3.0 mg/kg groups, partial responders were among the patients with the lowest normalized peripheral clonal expansion, particularly in CD8+ T cells.

Patients with autoimmune disease history or receiving systemic immunosuppression were excluded from the trial. Peripheral blood for TCR sequencing was collected from all dose cohorts at baseline, on cycle 4 day 1, and on cycle 7 day 1. The samples were taken from a phase I, first-in-human, multicenter, open-label dose-escalation trial of ivuxolimab. Adults with locally advanced or metastatic melanoma, renal cell, hepatocellular, or head and neck squamous cell carcinoma were enrolled in the trial. Before TCR sequencing, CD4+ and CD8+ T cells were separately sorted from peripheral blood. To sequence the TCRbeta CDR3 region, genomic DNA was isolated from the sorted cells. TCRbeta CDR3 regions were sequenced using the immunoSEQ Assay. Here the immuneACCESS table is served through TCRdb, limited to in-frame sequences with V and J called. Missing clones are a known gap in these copies; in checked studies unresolved V genes cover under half, and the rest lacks a known reason. This sample gives tens of thousands of clones in total; about 93% of them show up just once. More than 20% of the sample is in the top ten clones.

In the case of this clone: There is no known antigen for this receptor. There are no base qualities to consult, and no much larger clone falls within one base.

The CDR3 covers 12 residues, taking in both the cysteine and the phenylalanine. The only DNA kept is the CDR3, 36 bases in frame from the first base. V lost 2 bases and J lost 6 bases; the stretch between them is 8 bases long. Looking up the germline V gene yields CDR1 MNHEY and CDR2 SVGAGI. The clonotype comes from an adult with an advanced solid tumor such as melanoma, head and neck, liver or kidney cancer. In this chain, TRBV6-5 is recombined with TRBJ2-7; the D call is possibly TRBD1 or TRBD2, each sharing 5 bases. The sequences come from CD4+ or CD8+ T cells sorted from blood, collected in a trial of the OX40 agonist ivuxolimab. The DNA reads as follows: TGTGCCAGCAGTTACGAGGGGAGCGAGCAGTACTTC. Its protein reads: CASSYEGSEQYF.